The clone carrying this T cell receptor (beta chain) was counted a single time. Its antigen is undetermined. Method: immunoSEQ multiplex PCR; TCRdb's copy keeps in-frame clones and lacks some. In the table there are roughly 75,000 clones, approximately 94% of which are singletons. The data were taken from a study of cytomegalovirus exposure and HLA in healthy donors. Study results and caveats: Subsequent analysis of the 100 to 150 validation repertoires found a tendency for first-cohort TCR clusters to co-occur. The study recorded some 160 TCR beta chains that were cytomegalovirus-associated. The majority of TCR sequences were rare, yet some public TCRs appeared in many donors. Three chains linked to CMV were shown in vitro to be specific for CMV antigens.

Germline V gene data show CDR1 as MDHEN and CDR2 as SYDVKM. Trimming stripped 2 bases from V and 1 base from J, with 13 bases between. The CDR3 is made up of 16 amino acids. The chain combines TRBV28 with TRBJ2-3; D perhaps matches TRBD2 (6 bases). The sample consisted of PBMCs. The clonotype was recovered from a woman under 30 in good health and CMV-seropositive. The CDR3 DNA reads TGTGCCAGCAGTTTAATCTTGGCTAGCGGCACAGATACGCAGTATTTT. This sequence encodes CASSLILASGTDTQYF.